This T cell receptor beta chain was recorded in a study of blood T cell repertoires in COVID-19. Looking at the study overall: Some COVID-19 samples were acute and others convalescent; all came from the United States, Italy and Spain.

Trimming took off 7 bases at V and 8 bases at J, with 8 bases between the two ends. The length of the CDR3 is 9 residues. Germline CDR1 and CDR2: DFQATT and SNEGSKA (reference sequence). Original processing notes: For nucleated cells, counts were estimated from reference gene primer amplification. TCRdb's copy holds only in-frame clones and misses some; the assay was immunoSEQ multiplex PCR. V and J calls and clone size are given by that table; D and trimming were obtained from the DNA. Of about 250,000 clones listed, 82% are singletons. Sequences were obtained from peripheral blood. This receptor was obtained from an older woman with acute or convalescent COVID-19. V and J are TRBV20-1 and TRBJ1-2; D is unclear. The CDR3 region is CSVIVGYTF. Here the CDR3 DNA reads TGCAGTGTGATAGTGGGCTACACCTTC.